The clone carrying this TCR beta chain was picked up a small number of times. Only in-frame clones appear in the TCRdb table, and some are missing; sequencing was by immunoSEQ multiplex PCR. The repertoire has 15,000 to 20,000 clones, about 40% of them found once; the top ten carry 2% to 2.5%. V lost 5 bases and J lost 4; bases outside the gene matches: 8. Germline V gives CDR1 MGHDK, CDR2 SYGVNS. The CDR3 length is 15 residues. This sample was included in a study of graft-versus-host responses after intestinal transplantation. General study points: Some GvH clones appeared in ileal mucosa or blood before recipient bone marrow.

Dividing CFSE-low CD3+CD4+ and CD3+CD8+ responders were isolated by sorting after the reaction. The sequenced sample was alloreactive CD4+ T cells from a mixed lymphocyte reaction culture, obtained before transplantation. Documented subset: CFSE-low proliferating T cells sorted from roughly six-day pre-transplant mixed lymphocyte reaction (GvH or HvG direction). This chain connects TRBV25-1 to TRBJ2-5; 9 positions match TRBD1. This clonotype was sampled from a human patient who was an organ donor for intestinal transplantation. This chain's CDR3 is CASSPKRQGGETQYF. Written as DNA, the CDR3 is TGTGCCAGCAGTCCTAAGCGACAGGGGGGAGAGACCCAGTACTTC. The full variable domain, with the rest looked up from reference TRBV25-1 and TRBJ2-5, is EADIYQTPRYLVIGTGKKITLECSQTMGHDKMYWYQQDPGMELHLIHYSYGVNSTEKGDLSSESTVSRIRTEHFPLTLESARPSHTSQYLCASSPKRQGGETQYFGPGTRLLVL.